The clone carrying this TCR beta chain occurred once. The antigen is unknown. The data belong to a study of blood T cells in healthy people across ages. Study-wide findings and caveats: With unsorted PBMCs, a conclusive comparison of naive versus antigen-experienced cells was not possible.

Trimming removed 4 bases from V and 1 base from J, with 2 bases in between. The length of the CDR3 is 12 residues. Germline V gene lookup returns CDR1 SQVTM and CDR2 ANQGSEA. Combining a sample-barcoded 5' primer with a J-beta primer mix, a second PCR ran for roughly 6 to 12 cycles. MiXCR, run by TCRdb on the 5' RACE reads, gives a single entry per CDR3 protein. The sample records roughly 1.5 million distinct CDR3 sequences, 42% being singletons. Sequencing was done on a sample of blood. The genes are TRBV29-1 and TRBJ2-6, with D unclear. The origin of this receptor is a woman younger than 30 in good health. CDR3 coding DNA: TGCAGCGTTGTGTCTGGGGCCAACGTCCTGACTTTC. Translating gives CSVVSGANVLTF.